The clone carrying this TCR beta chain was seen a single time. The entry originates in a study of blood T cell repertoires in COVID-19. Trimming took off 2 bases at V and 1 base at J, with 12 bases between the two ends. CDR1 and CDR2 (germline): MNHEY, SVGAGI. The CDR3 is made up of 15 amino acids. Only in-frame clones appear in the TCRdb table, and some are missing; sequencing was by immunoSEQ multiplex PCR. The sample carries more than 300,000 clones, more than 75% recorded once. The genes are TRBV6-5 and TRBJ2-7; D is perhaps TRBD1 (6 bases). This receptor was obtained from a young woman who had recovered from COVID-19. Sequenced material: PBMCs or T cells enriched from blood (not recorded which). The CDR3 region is CASSYRPQGSYEQYF. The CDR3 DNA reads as TGTGCCAGCAGTTACCGACCACAGGGATCCTACGAGCAGTACTTC.